The following is a T cell receptor (beta chain) sequence with its context. Using immunoSEQ multiplex PCR, the repertoire was profiled, and TCRdb retains in-frame clones only, with some absent. The repertoire includes 150,000 or so clones, 91% of them detected once, and 6% to 9% sits in the top ten. The CDR3 has 16 residues. V gave up 4 bases and J gave up 3 bases; unmatched junction bases: 9. Germline CDR1 SGDLS, CDR2 YYNGEE. This sample is part of a study of control samples from healthy donors and cancer patients. This chain uses TRBV9 with TRBJ2-3; 9 bases map to TRBD2. The material sequenced was blood. This sequence was found in a man aged 18 to 29 in good health. The CDR3 sequence: CASSTHSGGDTDTQYF. The CDR3 DNA reads TGTGCCAGCAGCACCCATAGCGGGGGTGATACAGATACGCAGTATTTT.